The source of this TCR beta chain is a study of blood T cell repertoires in COVID-19 (dated by TCRdb to 2019 to 2021). Regarding the research as a whole: The collaborator samples originated in the United States, Italy and Spain and spanned the acute and convalescent phases of COVID-19. The material from the prospective study consisted of cDNA or gDNA derived from T cells, B-cell-depleted T cells, or PBMCs. Nearly every sample came with metadata listing a de-identified subject ID, COVID-19 status, age in years and sex. Subjects who had been exposed to COVID-19, were actively infected with it, or had recovered from it provided the deeply sampled blood TCRbeta repertoires that made up the dataset. The samples were drawn from two sources: the first 160 participants of the ongoing ImmuneRACE study, and approximately 1,300 subjects contributed by 6 global collaborators. A freely available public database, intended as a resource for researchers studying the immune response to SARS-CoV-2, is where the repertoires were released. Where available, HLA class I and class II types were taken from metadata supplied by the sample provider and were not determined by assay-based typing.

What the authors observed across the whole study: The quantity of clinical and demographic metadata differed by source and by participant and was supplied without curation.

From cysteine to phenylalanine, the CDR3 is 13 amino acids long. CDR3 DNA only is kept here, 39 bases in frame from base 1. CDR1 and CDR2, looked up from the germline V gene (reference sequence), are GTSNPN and SVGIG. The junction carries 10 bases between V and J, which are trimmed by 5 bases and 2 bases respectively. A second Seattle source provided samples from volunteer blood donors who had recovered from COVID-19. The collaborating institutions used their own protocols to collect whole blood in K2EDTA tubes. For TCRbeta analysis, collaborators shipped samples as frozen whole blood, isolated PBMCs, or DNA extracted from either of those sample types. TCRbeta CDR3 regions were amplified from genomic DNA by means of the immunoSEQ Assay, a bias-controlled multiplex PCR. In the paper's pipeline: The number of nucleated cells in each sample was estimated by amplification of reference gene primers within the assay. To quantify the absolute abundance of each unique TCRbeta CDR3 rearrangement, sequence reads were collapsed and filtered. For each sample, productive Simpson clonality was calculated as the square root of Simpson's diversity index across productive rearrangements. The table was pulled from immuneACCESS by TCRdb, which kept in-frame rearrangements only. Such tables lose some clones; where checked, under half of the loss comes from unresolved V genes, and the rest has no known cause. Clone size and V and J calls were adopted from that table, with D and trimming inferred from the DNA. For this sample the table gives around 260,000 clones, of which under 90% were detected only once. The ten largest clones add up to 0.85% to 1% of the sample.

This clone was observed once. Its binding antigen is unknown. No quality values exist for individual bases; no much larger clone is one base distant. The chain is assembled from TRBV30 and TRBJ1-3; the D gene is not confidently resolved. The clonotype was recovered from a woman aged 40 to 49 who had recovered from COVID-19. Sequencing was done on a sample of peripheral blood. DNA sequence: TGTGCCTGGGACAAAGCGGCTGGAAACACCATATATTTT. Its translation is CAWDKAAGNTIYF.